This section outlines one T cell receptor (beta chain) sequence together with its context. The sample belongs to a study of blood T cell repertoires in COVID-19. The overall study: Donors in the United States, Italy and Spain gave samples during acute or convalescent COVID-19.

Looked up from germline, CDR1 is SGHDT and CDR2 is YYEEEE. The CDR3 length is 15 residues. V lost 4 bases to trimming and J lost 0 bases, with 13 bases between them. Per the study methods: Quantification of nucleated cells was approximated via reference gene primer amplification. TCRdb's table, derived via immunoSEQ multiplex PCR, lists solely in-frame clones and lacks some. The V and J calls and the clone size are those of that table, but D and trimming were determined from the DNA. This table has about 100,000 clones, about 85% appearing once. J is TRBJ1-2 and V is TRBV5-6; D is possibly TRBD1 (5 bases). Sequencing was done on a sample of peripheral blood. This TCR came from a man between 50 and 59 years old with active COVID-19. The CDR3 nucleotides read TGTGCCAGCAGCCTAACAGGCCTCACTAACTATGGCTACACCTTC. The encoded protein is CASSLTGLTNYGYTF.